This T cell receptor beta chain came from a study of technical replicates of blood from several donors (dated by TCRdb to the late 2010s). The library relied on the immunoSEQ multiplex PCR assay. This is the immuneACCESS table as TCRdb keeps it, with only in-frame sequences that have V and J called. A part of the clones is gone; compared with another copy, unresolved V genes explain less than half, and the rest is unexplained. The sample profile shows around 68,000 clones; 91% of them were found once. The top ten hold roughly 0.38% of the sample. The CDR3, from cysteine to phenylalanine, totals 13 residues. This entry keeps only the CDR3 DNA: 39 bases, framed from base 1. Trimming accounts for 6 bases at V and 5 bases at J, while the number of junction bases matched to no gene is 6. From the germline V gene, CDR1 is MGHDK and CDR2 is SYGVNS. About this clone itself: Which antigen it targets is not known. No base-level quality is on record; no much larger clone is a single base apart.

The chain couples TRBV25-1 to TRBJ1-1, with TRBD1 matching 7 junction bases. Sequencing input: T cells isolated from PBMCs. The sequence derives from a human donor in good health. Some clones in this sample may be carry-over from other donors' samples. The CDR3 region: CASRTGVGTEAFF. The DNA reads as follows: TGTGCCAGCAGAACAGGGGTTGGGACTGAAGCTTTCTTT.